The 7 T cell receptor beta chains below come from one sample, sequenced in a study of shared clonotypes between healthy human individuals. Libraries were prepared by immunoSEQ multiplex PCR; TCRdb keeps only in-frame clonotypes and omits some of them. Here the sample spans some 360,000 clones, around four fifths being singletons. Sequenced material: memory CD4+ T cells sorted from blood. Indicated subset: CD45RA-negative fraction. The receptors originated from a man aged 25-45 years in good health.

CDR3 loop: CASKEDRGTGYTF. The CDR3 coding sequence is TGTGCCAGCAAGGAGGACAGGGGTACGGGCTACACCTTC. The chain employs TRBV2 and TRBJ1-2; 9 nucleotides align to TRBD1. This CDR3 region has 13 residues. V lost 7 bases and J lost 8; bases outside the gene matches: 8. Germline lookup yields CDR1 SNHLY and CDR2 FYNNEI. The complete variable domain, with remaining parts taken from reference TRBV2 and TRBJ1-2, reads EPEVTQTPSHQVTQMGQEVILRCVPISNHLYFYWYRQILGQKVEFLVSFYNNEISEKSEIFDDQFSVERPDGSNFTLKIRSTKLEDSAMYFCASKEDRGTGYTFGSGTRLTVV.

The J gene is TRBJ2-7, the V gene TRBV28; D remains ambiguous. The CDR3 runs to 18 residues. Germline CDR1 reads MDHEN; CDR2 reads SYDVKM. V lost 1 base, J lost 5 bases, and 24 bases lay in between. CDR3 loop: CASSLLGIRTRASHEQYF. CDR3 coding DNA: TGTGCCAGCAGTTTATTGGGGATTAGGACGCGAGCTTCCCACGAGCAGTACTTC.

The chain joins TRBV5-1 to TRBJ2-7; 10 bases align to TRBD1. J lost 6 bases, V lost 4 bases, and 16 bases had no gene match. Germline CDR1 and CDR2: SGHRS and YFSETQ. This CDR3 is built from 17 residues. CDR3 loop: CASSPGTGTRTGGEQYF. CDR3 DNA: TGCGCCAGCAGCCCAGGTACCGGGACTAGGACAGGGGGCGAGCAGTACTTC.

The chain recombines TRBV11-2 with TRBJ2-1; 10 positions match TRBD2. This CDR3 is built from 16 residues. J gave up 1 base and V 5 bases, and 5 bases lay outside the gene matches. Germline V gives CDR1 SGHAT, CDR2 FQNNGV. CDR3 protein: CASSTIAGGSYNEQFF. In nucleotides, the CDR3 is TGTGCCAGCAGCACAATAGCGGGAGGATCCTACAATGAGCAGTTCTTC.

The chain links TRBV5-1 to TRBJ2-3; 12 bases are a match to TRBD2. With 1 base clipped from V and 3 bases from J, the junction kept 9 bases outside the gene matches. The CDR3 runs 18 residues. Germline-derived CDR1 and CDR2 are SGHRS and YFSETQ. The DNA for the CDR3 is TGCGCCAGCAGCTTGCTGGCTAGCGGGAGGGCCGCGACAGATACGCAGTATTTT. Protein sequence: CASSLLASGRAATDTQYF. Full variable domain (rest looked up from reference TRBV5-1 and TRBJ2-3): KAGVTQTPRYLIKTRGQQVTLSCSPISGHRSVSWYQQTPGQGLQFLFEYFSETQRNKGNFPGRFSGRQFSNSRSEMNVSTLELGDSALYLCASSLLASGRAATDTQYFGPGTRLTVL.

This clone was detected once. The CDR3 sequence is CASTSLGVGGYTF. The CDR3 region has the DNA TGTGCCAGCACCTCACTAGGAGTCGGTGGCTACACCTTC. This sequence joins TRBV6-6 and TRBJ1-2, with unresolved D. The germline V gene encodes CDR1 MNHNY and CDR2 SVGAGI (reference sequence). V lost 7 bases and J lost 7, with 16 bases in between. This CDR3 region has 13 residues.

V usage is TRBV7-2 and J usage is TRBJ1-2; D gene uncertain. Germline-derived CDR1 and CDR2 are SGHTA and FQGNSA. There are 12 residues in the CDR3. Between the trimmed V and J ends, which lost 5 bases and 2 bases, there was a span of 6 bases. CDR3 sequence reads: CASSRLNYGYTF. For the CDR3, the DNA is TGTGCCAGCAGCCGCCTAAACTATGGCTACACCTTC.